This TCR beta chain originates from a study of T cells in Graves' hyperthyroidism and ophthalmopathy. General observations from the study: Before onset, by a median of around six months, the model predicted ophthalmopathy.

The length of the CDR3 is 13 residues. Deletions cut 7 bases from V and 4 bases from J, with 16 bases between. CDR1 is GTSNPN, CDR2 SVGIG, per germline (reference sequence). Researchers amplified the TCR beta CDR3 regions from RNA transcripts. RT-PCR in the first round (using the HTBI primer set) targeted the TCR CDR3. Each CDR3 protein is one row after TCRdb ran MiXCR on the multiplex PCR reads. The data hold under 400,000 distinct CDR3 sequences, with roughly 14% observed a single time. Among the patients, aged 18 to 65, hyperthyroidism was newly diagnosed and had lasted under 2 months. Progressors' blood was drawn at hyperthyroidism diagnosis, before ophthalmopathy symptoms. As concerns this clonotype: What it binds is not known.

This TCR was recovered from a woman younger than 30 with Graves' hyperthyroidism that later progressed to Graves' ophthalmopathy. Sequencing was carried out using blood. V gene TRBV30 combines with J gene TRBJ1-2, with D unclear. The CDR3 nucleotides read TGTGCCTCCGATATAGGGCCCTCCTATGGCTACACCTTC. Protein product: CASDIGPSYGYTF. The whole variable domain, filled in from reference TRBV30 and TRBJ1-2, reads SQTIHQWPATLVQPVGSPLSLECTVEGTSNPNLYWYRQAAGRGLQLLFYSVGIGQISSEVPQNLSASRPQDRQFILSSKKLLLSDSGFYLCASDIGPSYGYTFGSGTRLTVV.